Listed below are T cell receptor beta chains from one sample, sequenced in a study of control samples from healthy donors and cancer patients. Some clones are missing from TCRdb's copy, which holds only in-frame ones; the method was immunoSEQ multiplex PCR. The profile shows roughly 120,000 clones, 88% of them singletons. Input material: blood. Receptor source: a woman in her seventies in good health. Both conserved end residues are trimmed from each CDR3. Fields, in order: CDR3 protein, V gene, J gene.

CDR3: ASSTGTGGNYGYT
V: TRBV9
J: TRBJ1-2

CDR3: ASSIGAGVRNQPQH
V: TRBV19
J: TRBJ1-5

CDR3: ASSPRTANYGYT
V: TRBV3-1/TRBV3-2
J: TRBJ1-2

CDR3: ASSEDWGSTEAF
V: TRBV6-1
J: TRBJ1-1

CDR3: ATPTGDPGDEQY
V: TRBV24-1
J: TRBJ2-7

CDR3: ASSGLALSGELF
V: TRBV25-1
J: TRBJ2-2

CDR3: ATSRGDSYEQY
V: TRBV15
J: TRBJ2-7

CDR3: ASSRATGAEAF
V: TRBV3-1/TRBV3-2
J: TRBJ1-1

CDR3: ASSFRELGEKLF
V: TRBV5-6
J: TRBJ1-4

CDR3: ASSPRTGTSSGNTIY
V: TRBV7-2
J: TRBJ1-3

CDR3: ASSPRNQPQH
V: TRBV18
J: TRBJ1-5

CDR3: ATEDRRNQPQH
V: TRBV19
J: TRBJ1-5

CDR3: ASSYSARVNTEAF
V: TRBV6-5
J: TRBJ1-1

CDR3: ASSRGQGGQPQH
V: TRBV18
J: TRBJ1-5

CDR3: ASSLYSGNTEAF
V: TRBV7-3
J: TRBJ1-1

CDR3: ASSLGQGINSPLH
V: TRBV5-5
J: TRBJ1-6

CDR3: ASSQGQGTNYGYT
V: TRBV18
J: TRBJ1-2

CDR3: ASSKDINSPLH
V: TRBV12-3/TRBV12-4
J: TRBJ1-6

CDR3: ASSPGQYSGNTIY
V: TRBV2
J: TRBJ1-3

CDR3: ASSQATGVATGYT
V: TRBV4-2
J: TRBJ1-2

CDR3: ASSSEVLETQY
V: TRBV5-1
J: TRBJ2-5

CDR3: ASSEGTLNSPLH
V: TRBV2
J: TRBJ1-6

CDR3: ASSFYGDEQY
V: TRBV12-3/TRBV12-4
J: TRBJ2-7

CDR3: ASSPPTGTGNEKLF
V: TRBV9
J: TRBJ1-4

CDR3: ASSSDKFNSPLH
V: TRBV6-5
J: TRBJ1-6

CDR3: AISSAGTANTEAF
V: TRBV10-3
J: TRBJ1-1

CDR3: SASKGATDGELF
V: TRBV20-1
J: TRBJ2-2

CDR3: ASSYDPDYNEQF
V: TRBV6-5
J: TRBJ2-1

CDR3: ASSPLAGTNTDTQY
V: TRBV5-1
J: TRBJ2-3

CDR3: ATSDPGTGPANYGYT
V: TRBV24-1
J: TRBJ1-2

CDR3: ASTGDRNSPLH
V: TRBV6-5
J: TRBJ1-6

CDR3: ASSPRTPGTGANVLT
V: TRBV9
J: TRBJ2-6

CDR3: ASSWSYNEQF
V: TRBV25-1
J: TRBJ2-1

CDR3: ASSFGTQETQY
V: TRBV11-1
J: TRBJ2-5

CDR3: ASSGNYRGEAF
V: TRBV10-1
J: TRBJ1-1

CDR3: ASSSGQTGPQH
V: TRBV6-5
J: TRBJ1-5

CDR3: ASKGSGANVLT
V: TRBV27
J: TRBJ2-6

CDR3: ASNDPGHKTYEQY
V: TRBV7-9
J: TRBJ2-7

CDR3: ASSIGSGLAYNEQF
V: TRBV19
J: TRBJ2-1

CDR3: ASSFAGSREQPQH
V: TRBV5-5
J: TRBJ1-5

CDR3: ATSSGSDGPYGYT
V: TRBV24-1
J: TRBJ1-2

CDR3: ASPRRETYEQY
V: TRBV7-3
J: TRBJ2-7

CDR3: ASSPSEDLPGELF
V: TRBV6-2/TRBV6-3
J: TRBJ2-2

CDR3: ASGGRQGSYEQY
V: TRBV27
J: TRBJ2-7

CDR3: ASSYGAAIDSPLH
V: TRBV6-5
J: TRBJ1-6

CDR3: ASRSGGASNEQF
V: TRBV7-3
J: TRBJ2-1

CDR3: ASNWGGPDTQY
V: TRBV12-3/TRBV12-4
J: TRBJ2-3

CDR3: ASSLYGGYGYT
V: TRBV19
J: TRBJ1-2

CDR3: ASSAVLGLDYYEQY
V: TRBV7-6
J: TRBJ2-7

CDR3: ASSLESRGETQY
V: TRBV7-2
J: TRBJ2-5

CDR3: ASSSGTRGFADTQY
V: TRBV5-1
J: TRBJ2-3

CDR3: ASREGSYEQY
V: TRBV6-1
J: TRBJ2-7

CDR3: ASSVGVFSEQY
V: TRBV9
J: TRBJ2-7

CDR3: ASSPLLTSGGHNEQF
V: TRBV9
J: TRBJ2-1

CDR3: ASSHEGRDSPRKGYT
V: TRBV4-1
J: TRBJ1-2

CDR3: ASSLVASGGLDEQY
V: TRBV5-1
J: TRBJ2-7

CDR3: ASSIGTNYGYT
V: TRBV19
J: TRBJ1-2